The 29 T cell receptor beta chains below come from one sample, sequenced in a study of early T cells in non-severe SARS-CoV-2 infection. TCRdb redid the calling of the 5' RACE reads with MiXCR, one entry per CDR3 protein. The table includes over 70,000 distinct CDR3 sequences, around 14% detected once. Sequenced: whole blood. The receptor source for this set is an adult who was a healthcare worker with PCR-confirmed SARS-CoV-2 infection or an uninfected control (not recorded which).

This clonotype was seen more than once but under ten times. This chain uses TRBV12-3 or TRBV12-4 with TRBJ2-5, with TRBD1 matching over 10 bases. V dropped 5 bases and J dropped 3; count of bases not matched to a gene: 9. The CDR3 sequence is 16 residues long. The DNA of the CDR3 is TGTGCCAGCAGTCACCCAGGGGACAGGGGTGAAGAGACCCAGTACTTC. Translation: CASSHPGDRGEETQYF.

This clonotype occurred a few times. The chain is built from TRBV20-1 and TRBJ2-3; TRBD2 might be the D (5 bases). Germline V CDR1 and CDR2: DFQATT, SNEGSKA (reference sequence). V lost 1 base, J lost 0 bases, and 8 bases lay in between. The CDR3 length is 14 residues. CDR3 in amino acids: CSARGELSTDTQYF. CDR3 DNA sequence: TGCAGTGCTAGAGGGGAGCTTAGCACAGATACGCAGTATTTT.

This clonotype was recorded a few times. The CDR3 region is CASSLDGQGGETQYF. The DNA of the CDR3 is TGTGCCAGCAGCTTAGATGGACAGGGCGGAGAGACCCAGTACTTC. This chain connects TRBV11-3 to TRBJ2-5; 8 nucleotides align to TRBD1. The CDR3 is 15 amino acids. Germline V CDR1 and CDR2: SGHNT, YENEEA. The junction had 4 bases not matched to a gene; V was cut back by 0 bases and J by 4 bases.

This clonotype was recorded a few times. The CDR3 nucleotides read TGTGCCAGCTCACTCACCCCGGACAGTTACAACACTGAAGCTTTCTTT. Its translation is CASSLTPDSYNTEAFF. The chain uses TRBV18 and TRBJ1-1; a weak D match, TRBD1 (6 bases). This CDR3 has 16 amino acids. Germline CDR1 and CDR2: KGHSH and LQKENI. V lost 4 bases to trimming and J lost 2 bases, with 17 bases between them.

This clonotype has ten or more counts. The V gene is TRBV3-1, the J gene TRBJ2-7; D not certain. This CDR3 has 12 residues. Per germline, CDR1 LGHDT and CDR2 YNNKEL (reference sequence). The ends were cut back, 6 bases at V and 3 bases at J, with 9 bases in the middle. The CDR3 here is CASSNSFYEQYF. As DNA, the CDR3 is TGTGCCAGCAGTAACAGCTTCTACGAGCAGTACTTC.

This chain joins TRBV12-3 or TRBV12-4 and TRBJ2-6; D is possibly TRBD2 (6 bases). V lost 3 bases and J lost 2, with 11 bases in between. This CDR3 is built from 16 residues. In DNA, the CDR3 is TGTGCCAGCAGTTTCCGCGGGGCTACTGGGGCCAACGTCCTGACTTTC. Amino acids: CASSFRGATGANVLTF.

About this clonotype: This may be a read error, as it is one base from a much larger clone. This CDR3 reads CASSLGTNTEAFF. The CDR3 bases are TGTGCCAGCAGCTTAGGGACGAACACTGAAGCTTTCTTT. The rearrangement links TRBV7-9 to TRBJ1-1; D is uncertain. The V end lost 1 base, the J end lost 1 base, and 4 bases lay between the germline ends. The CDR3 has 13 residues. Germline loops: CDR1 SEHNR, CDR2 FQNEAQ (reference sequence).

The rearrangement uses TRBV20-1 and TRBJ1-1; D not certain. The V and J ends lost 2 bases and 3 bases respectively, with 10 bases between them. The CDR3 totals 13 residues. The germline gives CDR1 DFQATT, CDR2 SNEGSKA (reference sequence). CDR3 sequence (DNA): TGCAGTGCTAGACAGGATCGGGACACTGAAGCTTTCTTT. Translated: CSARQDRDTEAFF.

The sample holds many counts of this clonotype. At one end the junction does not follow the germline gene, possibly because of a read error. The V call is TRBV12-3 or TRBV12-4, the J call TRBJ2-1; D tentatively fits TRBD1 or TRBD2 (6 bases each). This CDR3 contains 15 residues. CDR3 amino acids: CASSLGGSSYNEQFF. Written as DNA, the CDR3 is TGTGCCAGCAGCTTAGGGGGGAGCTCCTACAATGAGCAGTTCTTC.

This clonotype was counted only a few times. The J gene is TRBJ2-1, the V gene TRBV4-1, with D unclear. The germline V and J ends were trimmed by 0 bases and 5 bases, with 11 bases remaining between them. Germline CDR1 and CDR2: MGHRA and YSYEKL. The CDR3 is 15 residues long. CDR3 nucleotides: TGCGCCAGCAGCCAAGATAGGAGCTTGGACAATGAGCAGTTCTTC. It yields the protein CASSQDRSLDNEQFF.

The chain is built from TRBV27 and TRBJ1-2; maybe TRBD1 (5 bases). CDR1 is MNHEY and CDR2 is SMNVEV in the germline V gene (reference sequence). V was trimmed by 5 bases and J by 2 bases, leaving 15 bases between them. This CDR3 contains 15 residues. The CDR3 nucleotides are TGTGCCAGCAGTCCCCAGGGCCAACGGAACTATGGCTACACCTTC. The encoded protein is CASSPQGQRNYGYTF.

This clonotype occurred many times. V usage is TRBV2 and J usage is TRBJ2-7; D could derive from TRBD1 or TRBD2 (5 bases each). Trimming cost V 8 bases and J 6 bases, with 8 bases left between them. The CDR3 length is 10 residues. In germline, CDR1 is SNHLY, CDR2 FYNNEI. CDR3 nucleotides: TGTGCCAGCTCGGGACGCGAGCAGTACTTC. This translates into CASSGREQYF.

The rearrangement links TRBV27 to TRBJ2-5; 10 nucleotides line up with TRBD2. Trimming cost V 4 bases and J 5 bases; bases outside gene matches: 7. Germline-derived CDR1 and CDR2 are MNHEY and SMNVEV (reference sequence). The CDR3 length is 15 residues. In nucleotides, the CDR3 is TGTGCCAGCAGTTATAGACTAGCGGGTTCTGAGACCCAGTACTTC. Protein: CASSYRLAGSETQYF.

This clonotype turned up a few times. V and J are TRBV7-9 and TRBJ2-5, with TRBD2 as a possible D gene (5 bases). Trimming took 1 base from V and 2 from J, leaving 11 bases between them. Germline V gene sequence: CDR1 SEHNR, CDR2 FQNEAQ (reference sequence). The CDR3 spans 15 residues. CDR3 loop: CASSLGEGGQETQYF. CDR3 in DNA: TGTGCCAGCAGCTTAGGTGAGGGCGGACAAGAGACCCAGTACTTC.

This clonotype occurred a few times. The chain employs TRBV7-8 and TRBJ1-1; the D is unclear. CDR3 length: 14 residues. The germline V gene has CDR1 SGHVS and CDR2 FQNEAQ. With 1 base removed from V and 7 bases from J, the gap between germline ends came to 13 bases. The CDR3 nucleotides are TGTGCCAGCAGCTTAGATCGTAATTGGGGTGAAGCTTTCTTT. This codes for CASSLDRNWGEAFF. Filled out from reference TRBV7-8 and TRBJ1-1, the complete variable domain reads GAGVSQSPRYKVAKRGQDVALRCDPISGHVSLFWYQQALGQGPEFLTYFQNEAQLDKSGLPSDRFFAERPEGSVSTLKIQRTQQEDSAVYLCASSLDRNWGEAFFGQGTRLTVV.

J is TRBJ2-7 and V is TRBV20-1, with D uncertain. The V gene lost 6 bases and the J gene lost 0 bases, with 15 bases spanning the gap. The germline gives CDR1 DFQATT, CDR2 SNEGSKA (reference sequence). CDR3 length equals 14 residues. The CDR3 coding sequence is TGCAGTGCCCCAATCCCATCAGTCTCCTACGAGCAGTACTTC. Encoded protein: CSAPIPSVSYEQYF.

The chain uses TRBV28 and TRBJ2-7, with TRBD2 matching 10 bases. CDR1 and CDR2 (germline): MDHEN, SYDVKM. This CDR3 region has 14 residues. With V trimmed by 8 bases and J by 3 bases, 7 bases remained unmatched. The CDR3 protein is CASAIRTSGYEQYF. CDR3 nucleotides: TGTGCCAGCGCCATCCGGACTAGCGGCTACGAGCAGTACTTC.

The gene calls are TRBV7-8 and TRBJ2-7, with D perhaps being TRBD1 or TRBD2 (5 bases each). With 5 bases removed from V and 2 bases from J, the gap between germline ends came to 13 bases. The germline V gene encodes CDR1 SGHVS and CDR2 FQNEAQ. The CDR3 spans 14 residues. CDR3 nucleotide sequence: TGTGCCAGCAGCCTGGGGACGGCCGCCTACGAGCAGTACTTC. It encodes CASSLGTAAYEQYF.

This clonotype appeared a few times. The V gene is TRBV7-2, the J gene TRBJ2-2, with D hard to call. Germline CDR1 SGHTA, CDR2 FQGNSA. CDR3 length: 14 amino acids. V shed 4 bases and J shed 4 bases, with 10 bases lying between them. Here the CDR3 reads CASSSGYGTGELFF. The CDR3 coding sequence is TGTGCCAGCAGCTCCGGCTACGGCACCGGGGAGCTGTTTTTT.

The table lists this clonotype with a few counts. The chain has TRBV19 and TRBJ2-7, with 7 bases lining up with TRBD1. The CDR3 has 14 residues. Germline V gene lookup returns CDR1 LNHDA and CDR2 SQIVND (reference sequence). Germline trimming cut 5 bases from V and 3 bases from J; bases unmatched to any gene: 7. CDR3 in amino acids: CASSPGTALYEQYF. CDR3 sequence (DNA): TGTGCCAGTAGTCCCGGGACAGCCCTCTACGAGCAGTACTTC.

The rearrangement joins TRBV3-1 to TRBJ2-2; TRBD1 matches 11 bases. V lost 0 bases, J lost 3 bases, and 3 bases stayed unmatched. The CDR3 runs to 17 residues. Germline values: CDR1 LGHDT, CDR2 YNNKEL (reference sequence). CDR3 amino acids: CASSQDRDRGDTGELFF. CDR3 nucleotides: TGTGCCAGCAGCCAAGACCGGGACAGGGGGGACACCGGGGAGCTGTTTTTT.

In its sample, this clonotype was seen many times. The chain couples TRBV19 to TRBJ1-2; 9 nucleotides match TRBD1. CDR1 and CDR2 from the germline V gene are LNHDA and SQIVND (reference sequence). V lost 5 bases and J lost 7; bases outside the gene matches: 14. The CDR3 spans 16 residues. The CDR3 DNA reads as TGTGCCAGTAGTCCGGGACAGGGCAGCTCGGGACGTGGCTACACCTTC. Translating it yields CASSPGQGSSGRGYTF. Full variable domain (missing parts from reference TRBV19 and TRBJ1-2): DGGITQSPKYLFRKEGQNVTLSCEQNLNHDAMYWYRQDPGQGLRLIYYSQIVNDFQKGDIAEGYSVSREKKESFPLTVTSAQKNPTAFYLCASSPGQGSSGRGYTFGSGTRLTVV.

This chain connects TRBV6-2 or TRBV6-3 to TRBJ2-5, with TRBD2 as a possible D gene (5 bases). The CDR3 loop spans 14 amino acids. CDR1 and CDR2 (germline): MNHEY, SVGEGT. The V gene lost 0 bases and the J gene lost 3 bases, with 8 bases spanning the gap. The CDR3 here is CASSYSRAEETQYF. Here the CDR3 DNA reads TGTGCCAGCAGTTACTCGAGGGCTGAAGAGACCCAGTACTTC.

With respect to this clonotype: One base away lies a much larger clone, so this may be a sequencing read error. The rearrangement joins TRBV7-2 to TRBJ2-7; 7 bases match TRBD2. The CDR3 loop spans 16 amino acids. V lost 1 base, J lost 3 bases, and 9 bases stayed unmatched. Germline V gene sequence: CDR1 SGHTA, CDR2 FQGNSA. In DNA, the CDR3 is TGTGCCAGCAGCTTAGGAACAACTAGCGCCGTCTACGAGCAGTACTTC. As protein: CASSLGTTSAVYEQYF.

This clonotype was recorded a few times. V usage is TRBV7-9 and J usage is TRBJ2-1; 9 nucleotides match TRBD2. CDR1 is SEHNR, CDR2 FQNEAQ, per germline (reference sequence). The CDR3 runs to 18 residues. The V gene end was trimmed by 4 bases and the J gene end by 6 bases; junction bases not matched to a gene: 16. The DNA of the CDR3 is TGTGCCAGCAGCTCCCCCCCTAGCGGGATAGTCGTTGGCAATGAGCAGTTCTTC. Translated: CASSSPPSGIVVGNEQFF.

The V gene is TRBV11-1, the J gene TRBJ2-7; D unclear. The V gene's germline CDR1 is SGHAT and CDR2 FQDESV (reference sequence). Trimming shortened V by 5 bases and J by 5 bases, and 10 bases separated the two germline ends. CDR3 length: 12 amino acids. Here the CDR3 reads CASSLRSHEQYF. The CDR3 DNA reads as TGTGCCAGCAGCCTCAGGAGCCACGAGCAGTACTTC.

V and J are TRBV15 and TRBJ2-7, with 12 bases fitting TRBD1. The junction had 5 bases not matched to a gene; V was cut back by 5 bases and J by 3 bases. This CDR3 is built from 15 residues. Germline V lookup: CDR1 LNHNV, CDR2 YYDKDF (reference sequence). DNA for the CDR3: TGTGCCACCAGCGGGGACAGGGGGCGCGTCTACGAGCAGTACTTC. Residues: CATSGDRGRVYEQYF.

The rearrangement links TRBV7-2 to TRBJ2-1; the D gene could be TRBD1 or TRBD2 (5 bases each). V lost 5 bases to trimming and J lost 5 bases, with 16 bases between them. Germline V lookup: CDR1 SGHTA, CDR2 FQGNSA. This CDR3 spans 15 amino acids. This CDR3 is CASSPGLGTHNEQFF. Written as DNA, the CDR3 is TGTGCCAGCAGCCCTGGACTTGGGACCCACAATGAGCAGTTCTTC.

This sequence joins TRBV4-2 and TRBJ2-3; TRBD2 aligns across 8 bases. Germline lookup yields CDR1 LGHNA and CDR2 YNFKEQ. V shed 0 bases, J shed 0 bases, and the junction held 5 bases outside the gene matches. CDR3 length: 17 amino acids. Here the CDR3 reads CASSQDWRGVSTDTQYF. In DNA form, the CDR3 reads TGTGCCAGCAGCCAAGATTGGCGGGGGGTTAGCACAGATACGCAGTATTTT.